This is a list of T cell receptor beta chains from one sample in a study of CD4 T cells in relation to SARS-CoV-2 and coronaviruses. These receptors lack a known antigen. Sequencing used immunoSEQ multiplex PCR; TCRdb keeps in-frame clones, though not all of them. The sample contains about 36,000 clones, around 83% of which appear only once. The sequenced sample consisted of naive CD4+ T cells from PBMCs, cultured in vitro. These receptors were obtained from an adult with COVID-19. The CDR3 runs from the conserved cysteine through the conserved F or W. The D gene is left open where the match is weak. Some rows have no size entry. The others give once, few or many, or a class for an expanded clone.

j_call v_call d_call clone_size cdr3_nt cdr3_aa
TRBJ2-2 TRBV11-2 . . TGTGCCTGCAGCGGGACAAACACCGGGGAGCTGTTTTTT CACSGTNTGELFF
TRBJ2-7 TRBV11-3 . . TGTGCCAGCAGCTTAGGGACTACAGACTACGAGCAGTACTTC CASSLGTTDYEQYF
TRBJ2-7 TRBV3-1/TRBV3-2 TRBD2 . TGTGCCAGCAGCCAAAGGGGCGGGAGTTCCTACGAGCAGTACTTC CASSQRGGSSYEQYF
TRBJ1-5 TRBV6-2/TRBV6-3 . . TGTGCCAGCAGTAGGACCCCAGGGCCCCAGCATTTT CASSRTPGPQHF
TRBJ2-7 TRBV7-9 . . TGTGCCAGCAGCTTAATGTGGGACGAGCAGTACTTC CASSLMWDEQYF
TRBJ2-1 TRBV15 TRBD1 . TGTGCCACCAGCTCTCGGACAGGGGGGCCCTACAATGAGCAGTTCTTC CATSSRTGGPYNEQFF
TRBJ2-7 TRBV14 . few TGTGCCAGCAGCCAAGGAGCAGGTCGCGAGCAGTACTTC CASSQGAGREQYF
TRBJ2-1 TRBV27 . once TGTGCCAGCAGTCTCCCCGCGGGGCTCCAGTTCTTC CASSLPAGLQFF
TRBJ2-3 TRBV24-1 TRBD2 . TGTGCCACCAGTGAGCGACCGGGACTAGCGGGAGGGCCAGATACGCAGTATTTT CATSERPGLAGGPDTQYF
TRBJ2-4 TRBV10-1 TRBD2 . TGCGCCAGCAGTGAGGAGGGGGAGCGGGAGTGGGAAAACATTCAGTACTTC CASSEEGEREWENIQYF
TRBJ1-6 TRBV28 TRBD1 . TGTGCCAGCCGCAGCTGGCAGGGACAGTATAATTCACCCCTCCACTTT CASRSWQGQYNSPLHF
TRBJ1-2 TRBV5-8 TRBD1 . TGTGCCAGCAGCTTGCGACAGGGGACTAACTATGGCTACACCTTC CASSLRQGTNYGYTF
TRBJ1-6 TRBV7-2 TRBD1 . TGTGCCAGCAGCTTAGTTTTAGCGGCAGGGGGACATTCACCCCTCCACTTT CASSLVLAAGGHSPLHF
TRBJ2-7 TRBV7-2 TRBD2 . TGTGCCAGCAGCTTATATGGGACTAGCGGGAGCCCCTACGAGCAGTACTTC CASSLYGTSGSPYEQYF
TRBJ2-7 TRBV5-4 TRBD1 . TGTGCCAGCAGCTCCTACAGGGGAGCCTACGAGCAGTACTTC CASSSYRGAYEQYF
TRBJ1-5 TRBV28 . . TGTGCCAGCAGCCTCCGGGCCTCTCTCTACAATCAGCCCCAGCATTTT CASSLRASLYNQPQHF
TRBJ2-7 TRBV3-1/TRBV3-2 TRBD2 once TGTGCCAGCAGCCAAGATATTTCCATCGACCGGACTAGCGGATCCTACGAGCAGTACTTC CASSQDISIDRTSGSYEQYF
TRBJ1-1 TRBV7-9 . . TGTGCCAGCAGCCGCAACACTGAAGCTTTCTTT CASSRNTEAFF
TRBJ2-2 TRBV28 . . TGTGCCAGCGCCGGACAGAACACCGGGGAGCTGTTTTTT CASAGQNTGELFF
TRBJ2-1 TRBV18 TRBD1 . TGTGCCAGCTCACCACAGGGGGCGCTGAATGAGCAGTTCTTC CASSPQGALNEQFF
TRBJ2-3 TRBV18 . . TGTGCCAGCTCACCTATCCAGGGGGGCAGGGATACGCAGTATTTT CASSPIQGGRDTQYF
TRBJ2-7 TRBV15 . . TGTGCCACCAGCAGAGATCTTCAGACTTACGAGCAGTACTTC CATSRDLQTYEQYF